A selection of T cell receptor beta chains follows, all from one sample in a study of low-dose radiotherapy and immunotherapy resistance in tumors. MiXCR, run by TCRdb on the reads, gives a single entry per CDR3 protein. The sample contains under 70,000 distinct CDR3 sequences, about 25% of which appear only once. Sequencing was performed on PBMCs, taken before treatment. Receptors originate from a male donor with prostate cancer. Both conserved end residues are part of each CDR3.

cdr3_aa,j_call,v_call
CASSKREGQGGELFF,TRBJ2-2,TRBV28
CASSWGLAGQETQYF,TRBJ2-5,TRBV5-4
CASSPVANTEAFF,TRBJ1-1,TRBV3-1
CASSSGQGPYEQYF,TRBJ2-7,TRBV5-1
CASSLTPLFPSGGSEQFF,TRBJ2-1,TRBV7-3
CASTPPPGLSSYEQYF,TRBJ2-7,TRBV23-1
CAIRQGSGANVLTF,TRBJ2-6,TRBV10-3
CASSGSTGGSGNTIYF,TRBJ1-3,TRBV25-1
CASSIGIGETQYF,TRBJ2-5,TRBV19
CASSSSGSYNEQFF,TRBJ2-1,TRBV18
CASSGTSGRRNNEQFF,TRBJ2-1,TRBV5-3